The present entry profiles one T cell receptor (beta chain) with its context. This specimen comes from a study of blood T cells in healthy people across ages. As for the study in general: Per two T cells, template switching captured roughly one barcoded beta molecule.

This CDR3 has 15 amino acids. The ends were cut back, 3 bases at V and 0 bases at J, with 12 bases in the middle. Germline CDR1 is DFQATT and CDR2 is SNEGSKA (reference sequence). The authors extracted at least 5 micrograms of total RNA per sample. With a J-beta primer mix and a sample-barcoded 5' primer, a second PCR ran about 7 to 11 cycles. With 12 random nucleotides, a template-switch adaptor tagged each individual cDNA molecule. MiXCR, run by TCRdb on the 5' RACE reads, gives a single entry per CDR3 protein. The sample includes 1.4 million or so distinct CDR3 sequences, around 40% of them seen just once.

The sample taken for sequencing was blood. The TCR originated in a woman aged 18-29 years in good health. This chain uses TRBV20-1 with TRBJ1-5; D call uncertain. DNA of the CDR3: TGCAGTGCTAGTTTTCGGAGGGATAGCAATCAGCCCCAGCATTTT. It translates to CSASFRRDSNQPQHF.